Presented here are 21 T cell receptor beta chains from one specimen sequenced in a study of blood T cell repertoires in COVID-19. The table came from immunoSEQ multiplex PCR; TCRdb's copy has only in-frame clones and leaves some out. The sample holds some 200,000 clones; about 81% are singletons and the top ten take approximately 15%. Sequences were obtained from peripheral blood. The receptors stem from a man aged 30 to 39 with active or convalescent COVID-19.

The chain uses TRBV5-1 and TRBJ2-1, with 12 bases matching TRBD2. In germline, CDR1 is SGHRS, CDR2 YFSETQ. After removal of 0 bases from V and 0 bases from J, the junction contained 4 bases not matched to a gene. This CDR3 region has 18 residues. Here the CDR3 reads CASSLGLAGDPSYNEQFF. CDR3 sequence (DNA): TGCGCCAGCAGCTTGGGACTAGCGGGGGACCCCTCCTACAATGAGCAGTTCTTC.

There are a few counts of this clone. The J gene is TRBJ1-5, the V gene TRBV27; 9 bases are a match to TRBD1. Germline CDR1 MNHEY, CDR2 SMNVEV (reference sequence). There are 15 residues in the CDR3. J gave up 4 bases and V 10 bases, and 11 bases lay outside the gene matches. This chain's CDR3 is CATLPMTGGNQPQHF. The CDR3 DNA sequence: TGTGCCACCCTTCCCATGACAGGGGGAAATCAGCCCCAGCATTTT.

The V and J genes are TRBV5-1 and TRBJ1-2; no definite D call. The CDR3 is made up of 13 amino acids. Germline lookup yields CDR1 SGHRS and CDR2 YFSETQ. The germline V and J ends were trimmed by 4 bases and 4 bases, with 11 bases remaining between them. CDR3 DNA: TGCGCCAGCAGCACGGGGTTGGGCTATGGCTACACCTTC. It specifies CASSTGLGYGYTF.

The rearrangement links TRBV28 to TRBJ1-3; D possibly corresponds to TRBD1 (6 bases). Germline CDR1 and CDR2: MDHEN and SYDVKM. V was clipped by 7 bases and J by 4 bases, with 14 bases between them. The CDR3 runs to 14 residues. The CDR3, as DNA: TGTGCCAGCACTTCCGTGGGGGCGGGAAACACCATATATTTT. It is translated as CASTSVGAGNTIYF. Looking up the rest from reference TRBV28 and TRBJ1-3 gives the full variable domain: DVKVTQSSRYLVKRTGEKVFLECVQDMDHENMFWYRQDPGLGLRLIYFSYDVKMKEKGDIPEGYSVSREKKERFSLILESASTNQTSMYLCASTSVGAGNTIYFGEGSWLTVV.

The rearrangement links TRBV6-1 to TRBJ1-2; weak D call: TRBD1 (5 bases). The CDR3 length is 14 residues. V was pared by 2 bases and J by 5 bases, with 12 bases between. Germline CDR1 MNHNS, CDR2 SASEGT. In DNA, the CDR3 is TGTGCCAGCAGTGAATCCCGGGGGTTTTATGGCTACACCTTC. It translates to CASSESRGFYGYTF.

The chain couples TRBV19 to TRBJ2-2; 10 bases map to TRBD2. With V trimmed by 4 bases and J by 0 bases, 2 bases remained unmatched. There are 16 residues in the CDR3. CDR1 and CDR2 (germline): LNHDA, SQIVND (reference sequence). The chain's CDR3 is CASSKLAGPNTGELFF. The CDR3 nucleotides read TGTGCCAGTAGTAAACTAGCGGGGCCGAACACCGGGGAGCTGTTTTTT. Using reference TRBV19 and TRBJ2-2 for the parts outside the CDR3, the full variable domain is DGGITQSPKYLFRKEGQNVTLSCEQNLNHDAMYWYRQDPGQGLRLIYYSQIVNDFQKGDIAEGYSVSREKKESFPLTVTSAQKNPTAFYLCASSKLAGPNTGELFFGEGSRLTVL.

With respect to this clone: The germline gene is not matched at one end of the junction; a read error may be the cause. This chain links TRBV5-6 with TRBJ2-1, with 12 bases aligning to TRBD2. Germline lookup yields CDR1 SGHDT and CDR2 YYEEEE. There are 13 residues in the CDR3. CDR3 protein: CASSLDLAGGRIF. CDR3 bases: TGTGCCAGCAGCTTGGACCTAGCGGGAGGGCGGATCTTC.

V usage is TRBV7-9 and J usage is TRBJ2-7; TRBD1 matches 7 bases. The CDR3 spans 15 residues. Germline V gene data show CDR1 as SEHNR and CDR2 as FQNEAQ (reference sequence). V was pared by 5 bases and J by 3 bases, with 10 bases of the junction left unmatched. CDR3 protein: CASSPPSGGRYEQYF. In DNA form, the CDR3 reads TGTGCCAGCAGCCCCCCATCAGGGGGTCGCTACGAGCAGTACTTC.

The CDR3 is CASSVGAGKPYNSPLHF. The CDR3 DNA follows: TGTGCCAGCAGCGTAGGGGCAGGGAAGCCCTATAATTCACCCCTCCACTTT. The chain has TRBV9 and TRBJ1-6; possible D gene TRBD1, 5 bases. Trimming removed 0 bases from V and 2 bases from J, with 12 bases in between. CDR1 and CDR2 (germline): SGDLS, YYNGEE. The CDR3 covers 17 residues.

Only one count was recorded for this clone. The rearrangement links TRBV27 to TRBJ2-5, with D perhaps matching TRBD2 (6 bases). The CDR3 has 16 amino acids. The germline V and J ends were trimmed by 0 bases and 2 bases, with 13 bases remaining between them. In germline, CDR1 is MNHEY, CDR2 SMNVEV (reference sequence). In DNA, the CDR3 is TGTGCCAGCAGTTTATCCCCGGACTACTCTCAAGAGACCCAGTACTTC. This translates into CASSLSPDYSQETQYF.

The chain is built from TRBV12-3 or TRBV12-4 and TRBJ1-2; D is ambiguous. V lost 5 bases, J lost 0 bases, and 4 bases lay in between. This CDR3 region has 12 residues. The DNA for the CDR3 is TGTGCCAGCAGTCCGGCTAACTATGGCTACACCTTC. Residues: CASSPANYGYTF.

The V and J genes are TRBV25-1 and TRBJ1-5; TRBD1 is a possible D gene (6 bases). CDR1 and CDR2 from the germline V gene are MGHDK and SYGVNS. The CDR3 is 14 residues long. The V end was cut by 4 bases, the J end by 4 bases, with 11 bases between. The CDR3 DNA sequence: TGTGCCAGCAGTGGTTCAGGGGTTAATCAGCCCCAGCATTTT. As protein: CASSGSGVNQPQHF.

The chain is built from TRBV3-1 (or the pseudogene TRBV3-2) and TRBJ1-5, with TRBD1 matching 7 bases. The CDR3 length is 15 residues. CDR1 is LGHDT and CDR2 is YNNKEL in the germline V gene (reference sequence). After removal of 3 bases from V and 7 bases from J, the junction contained 9 bases not matched to a gene. The CDR3 region is CASSHGDRDGQPQHF. In DNA form, the CDR3 reads TGTGCCAGCAGCCATGGTGACAGGGACGGGCAGCCCCAGCATTTT.

This rearrangement joins TRBV6-4 to TRBJ1-6; D gene unclear. V shed 6 bases and J shed 5 bases, with 17 bases lying between them. The length of the CDR3 is 16 residues. Germline V lookup: CDR1 MRHNA, CDR2 SNTAGT. CDR3 in DNA: TGTGCCAGCAGGCGGGTTGGAGGGCGGGATAATTCACCCCTCCACTTT. Encoded protein: CASRRVGGRDNSPLHF.

The V and J genes are TRBV7-9 and TRBJ1-2, with TRBD1 matching 7 bases. The CDR3 length is 13 residues. Germline V lookup: CDR1 SEHNR, CDR2 FQNEAQ (reference sequence). V was clipped by 5 bases and J by 6 bases; unmatched bases: 6. The CDR3 DNA is TGTGCCAGCAGCCTCCTTGACAGGGATGGCTACACCTTC. Protein sequence: CASSLLDRDGYTF.

The sample holds a few counts of this clone. The chain uses TRBV3-1 (or the pseudogene TRBV3-2) and TRBJ2-7; 8 nucleotides match TRBD2. The CDR3 totals 17 residues. The germline gives CDR1 LGHDT, CDR2 YNNKEL (reference sequence). V was pared by 0 bases and J by 3 bases, with 10 bases of the junction left unmatched. The CDR3 region has the DNA TGTGCCAGCAGCCAAGATGCCCGAGCGGGAGACAACTACGAGCAGTACTTC. It translates to CASSQDARAGDNYEQYF.

This clone turned up a few times. The chain has TRBV7-9 and TRBJ2-1, with 8 bases that match TRBD2. The CDR3 runs to 15 residues. Germline loops: CDR1 SEHNR, CDR2 FQNEAQ (reference sequence). Trimming at V came to 5 bases and at J to 6 bases, leaving 9 bases not matched to a gene. The CDR3 DNA follows: TGTGCCAGCAGCCCAAGCGGGAGTACGTTCAATGAGCAGTTCTTC. This gives the protein CASSPSGSTFNEQFF.

The chain carries TRBV4-3 and TRBJ2-1, with 11 bases matching TRBD2. V shed 0 bases, J shed 4 bases, and the junction held 2 bases outside the gene matches. The germline V gene has CDR1 LGHNA and CDR2 YSLEER. CDR3 length: 16 amino acids. CDR3 bases: TGCGCCAGCAGCCAAGACCCTAGCGGGGGGTACAATGAGCAGTTCTTC. The encoded protein is CASSQDPSGGYNEQFF.

This sequence joins TRBV7-9 and TRBJ1-1; 7 positions agree with TRBD1. V was pared by 2 bases and J by 3 bases, with 12 bases of the junction left unmatched. The CDR3 consists of 17 residues. Germline V gene sequence: CDR1 SEHNR, CDR2 FQNEAQ (reference sequence). This CDR3 is CASSLRPLNRGDTEAFF. CDR3 nucleotides: TGTGCCAGCAGCTTACGGCCCTTGAACAGGGGTGACACTGAAGCTTTCTTT.

The V and J genes are TRBV18 and TRBJ1-6; 7 bases are a match to TRBD1. V lost 2 bases and J lost 8; bases outside the gene matches: 6. This CDR3 contains 15 residues. CDR1 is KGHSH and CDR2 is LQKENI in the germline V gene. CDR3 nucleotide sequence: TGTGCCAGCTCACCAGGGACAGCCGGCGATTCACCCCTCCACTTT. This codes for CASSPGTAGDSPLHF.

This clone was found a few times. The V gene is TRBV11-2, the J gene TRBJ1-2; a weak D match, TRBD1 (6 bases). Trimming shortened V by 2 bases and J by 4 bases, and 8 bases separated the two germline ends. Looked up from germline, CDR1 is SGHAT and CDR2 is FQNNGV. CDR3 length equals 13 residues. CDR3 amino acids: CASSLRGIYGYTF. CDR3 coding DNA: TGTGCCAGCAGCTTAAGGGGGATCTATGGCTACACCTTC.